Below are 26 T cell receptor beta chains sequenced from a single sample in a study of Ad26.COV2.S vaccination and SARS-CoV-2 variants (dated by TCRdb to the early 2020s). The sample's treatment or condition label is to be understood as: some 19 received Ad26.COV2.S at low or high dose, single or two shots; 5 received placebo; per-sample allocation not given. For vaccine and placebo recipients, the sequenced repertoires came from samples collected on day 63 after the first injection. Library creation used the immunoSEQ multiplex PCR assay. TCRdb's version of the immuneACCESS table is confined to in-frame rearrangements and falls short of the full clone set. An unresolved V gene accounts for under half of the shortfall where checked; the remainder is of unknown origin. In this sample the table shows roughly 380,000 clones, 80% to 90% of which occur a single time. The biggest ten clones account for around 3% of the sample.

The sequencing used peripheral blood, collected in a trial of Ad26.COV2.S vaccine versus placebo. The receptor set was obtained from a person aged 18-65 years who received the Ad26.COV2.S COVID-19 vaccine or a placebo.

The J gene is TRBJ2-2, the V gene TRBV27; D gene unclear. This CDR3 comprises 13 residues. Trimming pared 3 bases from V and 0 bases from J, leaving 2 bases between. CDR1 and CDR2 (germline): MNHEY, SMNVEV (reference sequence). This chain's CDR3 is CASSFPNTGELFF. DNA of the CDR3: TGTGCCAGCAGTTTTCCGAACACCGGGGAGCTGTTTTTT.

The J gene is TRBJ1-5, the V gene TRBV5-4; D is unclear. CDR1 is SGHNT, CDR2 YYREEE, per germline (reference sequence). This CDR3 contains 14 residues. The V end was cut by 4 bases, the J end by 2 bases, with 10 bases between. The CDR3 region has the DNA TGTGCCAGCAGCCCGGACGCGGGCAATCAGCCCCAGCATTTT. It translates to CASSPDAGNQPQHF.

This rearrangement joins TRBV30 to TRBJ1-4; no clear D. V lost 5 bases and J 3 bases, leaving 7 bases between the germline ends. CDR1 GTSNPN and CDR2 SVGIG come from the germline V gene (reference sequence). This CDR3 is 12 amino acids long. CDR3 coding DNA: TGTGCCTGGGGGCCGTCTAATGAAAAACTGTTTTTT. The encoded protein is CAWGPSNEKLFF. The variable domain in full, completed from reference TRBV30 and TRBJ1-4, reads SQTIHQWPATLVQPVGSPLSLECTVEGTSNPNLYWYRQAAGRGLQLLFYSVGIGQISSEVPQNLSASRPQDRQFILSSKKLLLSDSGFYLCAWGPSNEKLFFGSGTQLSVL.

Regarding this clone: The same CDR3 also results from other DNA sequences found in this sample. The genes are TRBV7-9 and TRBJ2-7, with 8 bases matching TRBD1. After removal of 3 bases from V and 0 bases from J, the junction contained 1 base not matched to a gene. In germline, CDR1 is SEHNR, CDR2 FQNEAQ (reference sequence). The CDR3 has 14 residues. In nucleotides, the CDR3 is TGTGCCAGCAGCTTCGACAGGGGCTCCTACGAGCAGTACTTC. Protein sequence: CASSFDRGSYEQYF.

CDR3 amino acids: CASSISYLNTEAFF. The CDR3 DNA is TGTGCCAGCAGTATCTCCTATTTGAACACTGAAGCTTTCTTT. This rearrangement joins TRBV6-6 to TRBJ1-1; D uncertain. Trimming took 5 bases from V and 0 from J, leaving 10 bases between them. The CDR3 covers 14 residues. Germline V gives CDR1 MNHNY, CDR2 SVGAGI (reference sequence).

V and J are TRBV7-2 and TRBJ2-5; 9 bases are shared with TRBD2. Germline V gene sequence: CDR1 SGHTA, CDR2 FQGNSA. Unmatched junction bases numbered 7, after V lost 3 bases and J lost 2 bases. CDR3 length: 16 amino acids. The CDR3 DNA follows: TGTGCCAGCAGCTTTATGGCTAGCGGGGAACAAGAGACCCAGTACTTC. Translating it yields CASSFMASGEQETQYF.

This chain joins TRBV30 and TRBJ2-7; D is unresolved. In germline, CDR1 is GTSNPN, CDR2 SVGIG (reference sequence). Deletions cut 4 bases from V and 0 bases from J, with 19 bases between. The length of the CDR3 is 16 residues. This chain's CDR3 is CAWKVSPGGRSYEQYF. The CDR3, as DNA: TGTGCCTGGAAGGTTTCCCCGGGCGGACGCTCCTACGAGCAGTACTTC.

The gene calls are TRBV7-6 and TRBJ1-2; D is perhaps TRBD1 (6 bases). The germline V gene encodes CDR1 SGHVS and CDR2 FNYEAQ. With 4 bases removed from V and 0 bases from J, the gap between germline ends came to 18 bases. CDR3 length: 17 amino acids. The CDR3 loop reads CASSSRGVRGANYGYTF. The CDR3 nucleotides read TGTGCCAGCAGCTCTAGAGGGGTCAGGGGAGCTAACTATGGCTACACCTTC. The entire variable domain, with the rest obtained from reference TRBV7-6 and TRBJ1-2, is as follows: GAGVSQSPRYKVTKRGQDVALRCDPISGHVSLYWYRQALGQGPEFLTYFNYEAQQDKSGLPNDRFSAERPEGSISTLTIQRTEQRDSAMYRCASSSRGVRGANYGYTFGSGTRLTVV.

CDR3: CASSLGVQRNYGYTF. CDR3 bases: TGTGCCAGCAGTTTAGGGGTACAGAGAAACTATGGCTACACCTTC. This chain connects TRBV28 to TRBJ1-2; D is unresolved. The CDR3 consists of 15 residues. Trimming took 2 bases from V and 2 from J, leaving 12 bases between them. Germline V gene lookup returns CDR1 MDHEN and CDR2 SYDVKM.

The V call is TRBV18, the J call TRBJ1-1; a possible D gene is TRBD1 (5 bases). The CDR3 spans 15 residues. The ends were cut back, 4 bases at V and 0 bases at J, with 12 bases in the middle. Germline lookup yields CDR1 KGHSH and CDR2 LQKENI. The CDR3: CASSLQGSMNTEAFF. The CDR3 coding sequence is TGTGCCAGCTCACTTCAGGGATCCATGAACACTGAAGCTTTCTTT.

This rearrangement joins TRBV6-5 to TRBJ2-3, with 10 positions matching TRBD2. The CDR3 contains 13 residues. The germline gives CDR1 MNHEY, CDR2 SVGAGI. V gave up 8 bases and J gave up 3 bases; unmatched junction bases: 2. The CDR3 nucleotides read TGTGCCAGCTTAGCGGGAGGTACAGATACGCAGTATTTT. It specifies CASLAGGTDTQYF.

In the case of this clone: In the same sample, other DNA sequences code for this CDR3. The chain's CDR3 is CASSLAGSYEQYF. The CDR3 DNA is TGTGCCAGCAGCTTAGCTGGTTCCTACGAGCAGTACTTC. The genes are TRBV7-9 and TRBJ2-7, with D unresolved. The CDR3 length is 13 residues. Per the germline V gene, CDR1 is SEHNR and CDR2 is FQNEAQ (reference sequence). V was clipped by 0 bases and J by 1 base, with 4 bases between them.

V usage is TRBV10-2 and J usage is TRBJ1-4; D is ambiguous. Germline V gene lookup returns CDR1 WSHSY and CDR2 SAAADI. Trimming cost V 0 bases and J 2 bases, with 7 bases left between them. This CDR3 contains 15 residues. DNA of the CDR3: TGCGCCAGCAGTGAGTCTGTGGGGACTAATGAAAAACTGTTTTTT. Its protein is CASSESVGTNEKLFF.

The chain is built from TRBV7-2 and TRBJ2-1; D remains unclear. Germline CDR1 reads SGHTA; CDR2 reads FQGNSA. V lost 1 base to trimming and J lost 10 bases, with 11 bases between them. There are 13 residues in the CDR3. The CDR3 reads CASSLVRVREQFF. The CDR3 nucleotides are TGTGCCAGCAGCTTAGTCCGGGTTCGGGAGCAGTTCTTC.

The count of this clone is one. The chain has TRBV7-2 and TRBJ1-1; D remains ambiguous. Deletions cut 1 base from V and 0 bases from J, with 9 bases between. This CDR3 region has 15 residues. CDR1 is SGHTA, CDR2 FQGNSA, per germline. Written as DNA, the CDR3 is TGTGCCAGCAGCTTAGTGGGGTCGGTGAACACTGAAGCTTTCTTT. This translates into CASSLVGSVNTEAFF.

The V and J genes are TRBV7-8 and TRBJ1-4; no clear D. Germline V gene data show CDR1 as SGHVS and CDR2 as FQNEAQ. The CDR3 is made up of 14 amino acids. The germline V and J ends were trimmed by 2 bases and 8 bases, with 12 bases remaining between them. Written as DNA, the CDR3 is TGTGCCAGCAGCTTAAGGTCCAGTGGGGAAAAACTGTTTTTT. Amino acids: CASSLRSSGEKLFF.

This clone was detected only once. This chain uses TRBV7-9 with TRBJ2-7, with 13 bases fitting TRBD2. CDR1 SEHNR and CDR2 FQNEAQ come from the germline V gene (reference sequence). The CDR3 consists of 16 residues. V gave up 1 base and J gave up 1 base; unmatched junction bases: 1. This CDR3 is CASSLGGLAGSYEQYF. The CDR3 bases are TGTGCCAGCAGCTTAGGGGGACTAGCGGGGTCCTACGAGCAGTACTTC.

This chain uses TRBV6-4 with TRBJ2-3; 7 bases agree with TRBD2. The germline CDR1 and CDR2 sequences are MRHNA and SNTAGT. The CDR3 runs 15 residues. V lost 9 bases and J lost 5; bases outside the gene matches: 14. The CDR3: CASRRWGRAQDTQYF. The CDR3 DNA reads TGTGCCAGTCGTCGGTGGGGGAGGGCACAAGATACGCAGTATTTT.

V usage is TRBV7-9 and J usage is TRBJ2-5, with 10 bases fitting TRBD2. Germline V gene sequence: CDR1 SEHNR, CDR2 FQNEAQ (reference sequence). The CDR3 loop spans 17 amino acids. After removal of 2 bases from V and 5 bases from J, the junction contained 11 bases not matched to a gene. The CDR3 loop reads CASSLSFRLAGEETQYF. Written as DNA, the CDR3 is TGTGCCAGCAGCTTAAGTTTTAGACTAGCGGGCGAGGAGACCCAGTACTTC.

This chain connects TRBV11-2 to TRBJ2-1; 7 bases line up with TRBD1. With 4 bases clipped from V and 5 bases from J, the junction kept 11 bases outside the gene matches. The CDR3 totals 16 residues. CDR1 SGHAT and CDR2 FQNNGV come from the germline V gene. The CDR3 DNA sequence: TGTGCCAGCAGCTCACCGACCCGGGACAGACACAATGAGCAGTTCTTC. Amino acids: CASSSPTRDRHNEQFF. Using reference TRBV11-2 and TRBJ2-1 for the parts outside the CDR3, the full variable domain is EAGVAQSPRYKIIEKRQSVAFWCNPISGHATLYWYQQILGQGPKLLIQFQNNGVVDDSQLPKDRFSAERLKGVDSTLKIQPAKLEDSAVYLCASSSPTRDRHNEQFFGPGTRLTVL.

This clone was seen once. The V and J genes are TRBV10-3 and TRBJ2-7; TRBD1 might be the D (6 bases). The CDR3 spans 16 residues. CDR1 and CDR2 from the germline V gene are ENHRY and SYGVKD. V was shortened by 5 bases and J by 4 bases, with 21 bases between the two germline ends. The DNA for the CDR3 is TGTGCCATCAGTCAGAGGACAGTAGGTGATCCGTACGAGCAGTACTTC. Translation gives CAISQRTVGDPYEQYF.

CDR3 region: CASSLAQGARNTQYF. The CDR3 DNA reads as TGCGCCAGCAGCTTGGCACAGGGGGCGCGAAATACGCAGTATTTT. V gene TRBV5-1 combines with J gene TRBJ2-3; 9 bases fit TRBD1. CDR3 length: 15 amino acids. Germline CDR1 reads SGHRS; CDR2 reads YFSETQ. J was trimmed by 7 bases and V by 0 bases; bases with no gene match: 6.

The rearrangement uses TRBV5-1 and TRBJ2-3, with D maybe TRBD1 (6 bases). Per germline, CDR1 SGHRS and CDR2 YFSETQ. Trimming shortened V by 7 bases and J by 4 bases, and 13 bases separated the two germline ends. The CDR3 consists of 13 residues. CDR3 nucleotides: TGCGCCAGCGGGCAGGGGCGGTCAGATACGCAGTATTTT. It translates to CASGQGRSDTQYF.

The sample holds a few counts of this clone. One end of the junction is discordant with germline, which a read error may explain. V is TRBV15 and J is TRBJ2-3; 8 bases are shared with TRBD1. CDR1 is LNHNV, CDR2 YYDKDF, per germline (reference sequence). The CDR3 covers 13 residues. This CDR3 is CATRRGRTDTQYF. The CDR3 DNA reads as TGTGCCACCCGCAGGGGGCGAACAGATACGCAGTATTTT.

This chain joins TRBV27 and TRBJ1-2; perhaps TRBD1 as D (6 bases). There are 13 residues in the CDR3. Germline V gene data show CDR1 as MNHEY and CDR2 as SMNVEV (reference sequence). V lost 5 bases, J lost 5 bases, and 12 bases lay in between. In DNA form, the CDR3 reads TGTGCCAGCAGTCCGGACAGATGGTATGGCTACACCTTC. Translating gives CASSPDRWYGYTF.

The chain recombines TRBV28 with TRBJ2-7; maybe TRBD1 (6 bases). Germline V gene sequence: CDR1 MDHEN, CDR2 SYDVKM. The CDR3 covers 12 residues. The V end was cut by 2 bases, the J end by 12 bases, with 14 bases between. DNA of the CDR3: TGTGCCAGCAGTTTAGCCGCTACAGGGTCGTACTTC. Its translation is CASSLAATGSYF.